This T cell receptor beta chain was recovered during a study of T cells after yellow fever vaccination. General observations from the study: The secondary response was weaker, and its peak arrived faster, on day 5 versus 15.

Each CDR3 protein is one row after TCRdb ran MiXCR on the 5' RACE reads. The profile covers about 240,000 distinct CDR3 sequences, with 6.9% appearing a single time and approximately 0.87% taken by the ten largest. Trimming shortened V by 4 bases and J by 1 base, and 10 bases separated the two germline ends. CDR3 length equals 14 residues. Germline values: CDR1 ENHRY, CDR2 SYGVKD. This clonotype was seen only a few times. What it recognizes is unknown. The chain couples TRBV10-3 to TRBJ2-5, with D possibly matching TRBD2 (6 bases). This specimen was CD4+ T cells sorted from PBMCs, taken 15 days after the yellow fever booster vaccination. The receptor was derived from a man aged 25-45 years who received the YFV17D yellow fever vaccine. CDR3 DNA sequence: TGTGCCATCAGTGCCACGGGGGTCCAAGAGACCCAGTACTTC. Encoded protein: CAISATGVQETQYF.